This entry describes one TCR beta chain. Measured with immunoSEQ multiplex PCR; TCRdb has only the in-frame clones, and not every one. This table holds some 80,000 clones, over 75% found once. The data were obtained in a study of OX40 agonist ivuxolimab in advanced cancers. Turning to the study itself: Ivuxolimab doses were 0.01, 0.1, 0.3, 1.5, 3 or 10 mg/kg every 2 weeks. In three patients, partial responses were observed, one with hepatocellular carcinoma and two with cutaneous melanoma.

From germline, CDR1 is SGHDT and CDR2 YYEEEE. There are 15 residues in the CDR3. V lost 1 base and J lost 5; bases outside the gene matches: 7. The sample in question was CD4+ or CD8+ T cells sorted from blood, obtained in a trial of the OX40 agonist ivuxolimab. The chain uses TRBV5-6 and TRBJ2-5, with 8 nucleotides matching TRBD2. The receptor was isolated from an adult with an advanced solid tumor such as melanoma, head and neck, liver or kidney cancer. CDR3 DNA: TGTGCCAGCAGCTTGTTCCGGGGGGGCCCTGAGACCCAGTACTTC. The encoded protein is CASSLFRGGPETQYF.